This T cell receptor (beta chain) was found in a study of cytomegalovirus exposure and HLA in healthy donors. Study-wide context: Around 190 million T cells yielded more than 95 million unique TCR beta sequences, as an earlier analysis found. Study observations and caveats: The study designated over 150 TCR beta chains cytomegalovirus-associated.

With 1 base removed from V and 5 bases from J, the gap between germline ends came to 20 bases. The V gene's germline CDR1 is SEHNR and CDR2 FQNEAQ (reference sequence). CDR3 length: 17 amino acids. Comment on this clone: Its antigen is undetermined.

PCR amplification relied on 60 Vbeta primers (plus 13 Jbeta primers). Here immunoSEQ multiplex PCR was the method, and the copy in TCRdb shows in-frame clones only, minus some. Of 200,000 to 250,000 clones listed, about 85% were seen once; the top ten hold over 1%. This sequence originates from a human donor in good health. Source material: PBMCs. The chain is built from TRBV7-9 and TRBJ2-5; a possible D gene is TRBD2 (6 bases). The CDR3 spells CASSLVGLLGYRETQYF. The CDR3 coding sequence is TGTGCCAGCAGCTTAGTAGGACTACTAGGGTATAGGGAGACCCAGTACTTC.